This passage covers 17 T cell receptor beta chains from one sample sequenced in a study of blood T cell repertoires in COVID-19. The protocol was immunoSEQ multiplex PCR, while the TCRdb copy is restricted to in-frame clones and leaves out a portion. The sample lists approximately 70,000 clones; roughly 80% were seen once. Input material: peripheral blood. The receptors here all came from a man aged 55 to 70 with COVID-19, enrolled during active disease.

This clone was counted a few times. This chain connects TRBV5-1 to TRBJ2-5, with D perhaps matching TRBD1 (5 bases). Germline V gene sequence: CDR1 SGHRS, CDR2 YFSETQ. V was trimmed by 1 base and J by 3 bases, leaving 10 bases between them. The CDR3 spans 14 residues. This CDR3 reads CASSLRRVEETQYF. CDR3 bases: TGCGCCAGCAGCTTGCGCAGGGTTGAAGAGACCCAGTACTTC.

The chain links TRBV3-1 (or the pseudogene TRBV3-2) to TRBJ1-6; D gene unclear. CDR3 length equals 13 residues. Germline CDR1 reads LGHDT; CDR2 reads YNNKEL (reference sequence). V lost 3 bases and J lost 9, with 9 bases in between. This chain's CDR3 is CASSHGAFSPLHF. The CDR3 bases are TGTGCCAGCAGCCATGGAGCGTTTTCACCCCTCCACTTT.

V and J are TRBV27 and TRBJ2-3; D may be TRBD1 (7 bases). The germline CDR1 and CDR2 sequences are MNHEY and SMNVEV (reference sequence). Trimming shortened V by 3 bases and J by 4 bases, and 11 bases separated the two germline ends. This CDR3 region has 14 residues. The CDR3 protein is CASSFGRGADTQYF. In DNA, the CDR3 is TGTGCCAGCAGTTTCGGCAGGGGGGCAGATACGCAGTATTTT.

As DNA, the CDR3 is TGTGCCAGCAGCTTGGCCGGTAGAACGGACTATGGCTACACCTTC. Translated, it gives CASSLAGRTDYGYTF. The genes are TRBV5-5 and TRBJ1-2; D is ambiguous. Germline V gene data show CDR1 as SGHKS and CDR2 as YYEKEE (reference sequence). The CDR3 runs 15 residues. Trimming took 0 bases from V and 3 from J, leaving 12 bases between them.

This clone was seen just once. The chain employs TRBV4-2 and TRBJ2-1, with 11 bases fitting TRBD2. This CDR3 contains 15 residues. J was trimmed by 3 bases and V by 6 bases; bases with no gene match: 4. Germline CDR1 and CDR2: LGHNA and YNFKEQ. Here the CDR3 reads CASRKGTSGYNEQFF. In DNA form, the CDR3 reads TGTGCCAGCAGGAAGGGGACTAGCGGCTACAATGAGCAGTTCTTC.

V usage is TRBV24-1 and J usage is TRBJ2-2; 7 positions agree with TRBD1. The length of the CDR3 is 16 residues. The germline V gene encodes CDR1 KGHDR and CDR2 SFDVKD. Trimming cost V 2 bases and J 4 bases; bases outside gene matches: 6. The CDR3 reads CATSDSRQGGTGELFF. CDR3 DNA sequence: TGTGCCACCAGTGATTCACGACAGGGTGGCACCGGGGAGCTGTTTTTT.

The rearrangement links TRBV28 to TRBJ2-7, with D possibly matching TRBD1 (6 bases). The CDR3 consists of 13 residues. V lost 5 bases and J lost 5, with 13 bases in between. CDR1 MDHEN and CDR2 SYDVKM come from the germline V gene. This CDR3 is CASSGPQGHEQYF. For the CDR3, the DNA is TGTGCCAGCAGTGGCCCCCAGGGGCACGAGCAGTACTTC.

J is TRBJ2-5 and V is TRBV11-3, with 8 bases aligning to TRBD1. The V gene end was trimmed by 6 bases and the J gene end by 7 bases; junction bases not matched to a gene: 13. The CDR3 sequence is 15 residues long. Germline CDR1 SGHNT, CDR2 YENEEA. The CDR3 region is CASSQTGVLGGTQYF. The CDR3 DNA is TGTGCCAGCAGTCAGACAGGGGTCTTGGGGGGGACCCAGTACTTC.

The J gene is TRBJ2-7, the V gene TRBV30; 8 bases fit TRBD1. The V and J ends lost 2 bases and 2 bases, in that order; junction bases with no gene match: 5. Germline V gene sequence: CDR1 GTSNPN, CDR2 SVGIG (reference sequence). The CDR3 is made up of 14 amino acids. CDR3 loop: CAWSTGTGPYEQYF. CDR3 nucleotides: TGTGCCTGGAGTACCGGGACAGGCCCCTACGAGCAGTACTTC.

This chain uses TRBV6-5 with TRBJ2-2; TRBD2 agrees at 13 bases. CDR3 length equals 15 residues. CDR1 MNHEY and CDR2 SVGAGI come from the germline V gene. V lost 5 bases to trimming and J lost 8 bases; unmatched junction nucleotides: 5. CDR3: CASSPRLAGGGELFF. CDR3 in DNA: TGTGCCAGCAGTCCCCGACTAGCGGGAGGTGGGGAGCTGTTTTTT.

The chain recombines TRBV4-1 with TRBJ2-1; D possibly corresponds to TRBD2 (7 bases). Trimming left V 6 bases short and J 5 bases short, with 17 bases between. CDR3 length: 15 residues. Germline V gene sequence: CDR1 MGHRA, CDR2 YSYEKL. In DNA form, the CDR3 reads TGCGCCAGCAGACTCGACGGGGGGCCGGACAATGAGCAGTTCTTC. Protein product: CASRLDGGPDNEQFF.

The chain uses TRBV2 and TRBJ1-1; D is perhaps TRBD1 (5 bases). Deletions cut 10 bases from V and 4 bases from J, with 13 bases between. The V gene's germline CDR1 is SNHLY and CDR2 FYNNEI. The CDR3 is 12 amino acids. The CDR3 sequence is CATGGRGTEAFF. CDR3 in DNA: TGTGCCACCGGGGGGAGGGGCACTGAAGCTTTCTTT. The full variable domain, in which reference TRBV2 and TRBJ1-1 provide the parts outside the CDR3, is EPEVTQTPSHQVTQMGQEVILRCVPISNHLYFYWYRQILGQKVEFLVSFYNNEISEKSEIFDDQFSVERPDGSNFTLKIRSTKLEDSAMYFCATGGRGTEAFFGQGTRLTVV.

CDR3 DNA sequence: TGCGCCAGCAGCTATGGGACAGGGGAAGATAATTCACCCCTCCACTTT. It codes for CASSYGTGEDNSPLHF. The gene calls are TRBV5-1 and TRBJ1-6; 10 bases match TRBD1. V lost 3 bases, J lost 5 bases, and 5 bases stayed unmatched. From germline, CDR1 is SGHRS and CDR2 YFSETQ. The CDR3 is 16 amino acids.

The chain joins TRBV11-2 to TRBJ2-4; maybe TRBD2 (6 bases). Germline loops: CDR1 SGHAT, CDR2 FQNNGV. Between the trimmed V and J ends, which lost 5 bases and 12 bases, there was a span of 11 bases. This CDR3 contains 11 residues. The CDR3 coding sequence is TGTGCCAGCAGCAATACAGCGGGTCAGTACTTC. Protein: CASSNTAGQYF.

The V call is TRBV6-5, the J call TRBJ2-5; unclear D gene. V shed 6 bases and J shed 1 base, with 9 bases lying between them. CDR1 is MNHEY and CDR2 is SVGAGI in the germline V gene. The CDR3 sequence is 13 residues long. The CDR3 spells CASSMTPQETQYF. The CDR3, as DNA: TGTGCCAGCAGCATGACACCCCAAGAGACCCAGTACTTC.

The chain recombines TRBV19 with TRBJ1-1; D gene unclear. The CDR3 sequence is 14 residues long. Germline values: CDR1 LNHDA, CDR2 SQIVND (reference sequence). The V and J ends lost 8 bases and 0 bases respectively, with 13 bases between them. The CDR3 region has the DNA TGTGCCAGTCAAACTCCCGCACTGAACACTGAAGCTTTCTTT. Its protein is CASQTPALNTEAFF. The entire variable domain, with the rest obtained from reference TRBV19 and TRBJ1-1, is as follows: DGGITQSPKYLFRKEGQNVTLSCEQNLNHDAMYWYRQDPGQGLRLIYYSQIVNDFQKGDIAEGYSVSREKKESFPLTVTSAQKNPTAFYLCASQTPALNTEAFFGQGTRLTVV.

The V gene is TRBV14, the J gene TRBJ2-2, with unresolved D. V lost 4 bases to trimming and J lost 2 bases, with 8 bases between them. In germline, CDR1 is SGHDN, CDR2 FVKESK. CDR3 length equals 14 residues. The CDR3 region has the DNA TGTGCCAGCAGCCCACGCAGAAACACCGGGGAGCTGTTTTTT. This gives the protein CASSPRRNTGELFF.